Given below is one TCR beta chain in context. This CDR3 region has 16 residues. V shed 3 bases and J 1 base; nucleotides not matched to a gene: 8. In germline, CDR1 is SGHRS, CDR2 YFSETQ. This specimen belongs to a study of blood T cell repertoires in COVID-19. As for the study in general: Sites across the United States, Italy and Spain contributed samples from acute and convalescent COVID-19. In each case, the material was cDNA or gDNA derived from T cells, B-cell-depleted T cells, or PBMCs.

Authors' processing steps: Amplification with reference gene primers provided the estimates of nucleated cell counts. Sequenced by immunoSEQ multiplex PCR; TCRdb stores in-frame clones only, minus some. V and J calls and clone size come straight from that table; D and trimming were deduced from the DNA. The table records 110,000 to 150,000 clones, roughly four fifths of them present only once. This receptor was identified in a human donor in a cohort sampled during active COVID-19. This chain links TRBV5-1 with TRBJ1-1, with 8 bases lining up with TRBD1. Sequences were obtained from peripheral blood. CDR3 amino acids: CASSSTGGTRNTEAFF. CDR3 bases: TGCGCCAGCAGCTCAACAGGGGGTACCCGGAACACTGAAGCTTTCTTT.